This T cell receptor beta chain is from a study of cytomegalovirus exposure and HLA in healthy donors (dated by TCRdb to between 2016 and 2019). Context from the whole study: In an earlier analysis of approximately 640 of the donors, 250 to 350 Gb of sequence data and approximately 120 million unique TCR beta sequences from about 180 million T cells were reported. All discovery cohort repertoires had been generated on a single sequencing platform. Among the roughly 400 genotyped donors, approximately 77% belonged to the genetic ancestry cluster associated with self-reported Caucasian donors. An earlier analysis of some 600 of the donors applied high-throughput TCR beta sequencing to assess whether each TCR beta V gene segment acted as functional or pseudogenic. Donor age, sex, ethnicity and CMV serostatus were collected together with the repertoire data. The study aimed to test whether cataloging public T cell receptors could reveal signatures of past pathogen exposure. Roughly 300 gigabases of sequencing data and 70 million to 100 million unique TCR sequences were included in an early release covering around 600 HLA-typed donors. Across 398 genotyped donors of the cohort, an average of about 220,000 unique TCR beta nucleotide sequences per donor were sequenced, and roughly 20% of those sequences were non-productive. In a later analysis, previously published TCR beta repertoires from more than 500 donors were re-analyzed and high-resolution HLA genotyping was added so that TCR occurrence patterns could be studied. The study used immunosequencing to profile the T cell repertoires of some 600 subjects and linked those repertoires to cytomegalovirus serostatus. The later analysis used no new phenotypic data to find candidate immune exposures, relying instead on TCR beta sequences and their occurrence across donors. A later genetic analysis took genome-wide SNP genotypes for about 55% of the 666 donors and used that subset as a discovery cohort. HLA typing covered class I and class II loci at four-digit resolution. To predict cytomegalovirus infection status, the study combined high-throughput TCR immunosequencing, statistical association of individual TCRs with disease status, and machine learning. In addition to the first cohort of approximately 650 subjects, a separate validation cohort of under 150 different subjects was used. The number of typed donors differed by locus: about 620-630 for A, B, C, DRB1 and DQB1; approximately 540 for DQA1; about 600 for DPA1; and some 450 for DPB1. A handful of DR-DQ haplotypes were handled as single units for association and clustering because linkage in the cohort was strong. Points the paper makes about the study in general: The presence/absence analyses assumed that sequencing depth was roughly uniform across donors, and that assumption may not be true. While some public TCRs were present in many individuals, most TCR sequences turned up only very rarely across donors. Because the 87-base-pair reads could not distinguish some IMGT-functional V segments, including TRBV6-2 and TRBV6-3, those segments were excluded. V-gene and J-gene trimming of TCR beta chains was associated with a missense DCLRE1C variant in a later genetic analysis, and the association was replicated in an independent cohort. Broadly in line with IMGT annotations, most TCR beta V segments showed up in productive rearrangements about 87% or about 30% of the time in an earlier analysis of around 550 of the donors. A further reported finding was that TCR beta sequences accurately predicted the HLA-A and HLA-B alleles for most subjects in the first cohort. According to a later analysis, most CMV-associated TCR beta chains appeared to be HLA-restricted, and the HLA associations seemed to be driven largely by CMV exposure. A cluster of highly shared sequence variants was judged likely to be a technical artifact of the sequencing pipeline. Strong co-occurrence of HLA alleles, especially DR and DQ, made assigning TCR associations to individual alleles difficult. The classifier was reported to diagnose cytomegalovirus status with high specificity and sensitivity in both the original cohort and the validation cohort. Immune exposure information for the cohort was limited to CMV serostatus. It was suggested by the authors that the approach could potentially be generalized to other disease states and immunological phenotypes. Because some donors lacked HLA typing at each locus, the association tests relied only on the typed subset. The study listed 150 to 200 TCR beta chains as associated with cytomegalovirus. Correlated functional status among segregating V segments might be attributable to linkage disequilibrium, but an unknown experimental factor could not be ruled out. In a later analysis, HLA-associated TCR beta chains were found to be more clonally expanded and to have lower generation probabilities than equally common non-associated chains. In a later genetic analysis, fewer N-insertions in productive TCRs were reported among donors in an Asian-associated ancestry cluster than the 666-donor mean. In vitro tests confirmed that a few of the cytomegalovirus-associated TCR beta chains recognize cytomegalovirus antigens. The earlier analysis of fewer than 750 of the donors excluded over 15 rarely observed V segments, including chromosome 9 orphons, because counts were too low. In a later analysis, 15,000 to 20,000 TCR beta sequences were associated with specific HLA alleles at a false discovery rate of 0.05. The cohort was sequenced for TCR beta chains only, and without alpha or paired-chain data the features that could be detected were limited. Several of the top co-occurrence clusters appeared to be linked to parvovirus B19, influenza, CMV and Epstein-Barr virus, according to a later analysis. A later analysis found that TCR association rates varied across HLA loci, with DRB1 alleles showing the most associated TCRs and HLA-C alleles the fewest.

This clone has only one observation. It lacks a known antigen. There are no base qualities to consult, and no much larger clone falls within one base. The CDR3 spans 13 residues, from the cysteine through the phenylalanine. Kept here is only the CDR3 DNA, which spans 39 bases and is read in frame from base 1. Cut back by 0 bases and 5 bases, the V and J ends lie 7 bases apart. The germline V gene (reference sequence) specifies SGHNT as CDR1 and YYREEE as CDR2. The cohort consisted of 600 to 750 healthy bone marrow donors. All cohort members were sampled while nominally healthy, although unrecorded immune exposures were likely present. The donor was CMV seronegative and was included in the group of 352 seronegative cohort members. Each donor provided a peripheral blood sample, and peripheral blood mononuclear cells were used for TCR beta sequencing. The Qiagen DNeasy Blood Extraction Kit was used to extract genomic DNA from the blood cell samples.

To prepare the library, the immunoSEQ multiplex PCR assay was applied. A mixture of 60 forward primers for TCR Vbeta segments and 13 reverse primers for TCR Jbeta segments was used in the multiplex PCR. The CDR3 region of rearranged TCR beta genes was amplified from genomic DNA by a multiplex PCR assay. Amplified TCR beta libraries were sequenced as 87-base-pair reads on the Illumina HiSeq System. The paper's data handling went like this. A later analysis tallied 75 million to 85 million unique TCR beta chains across the 666 repertoires, and around 12 million of those chains were shared by two or more donors. Raw reads were error-corrected and collapsed into unique sequences by a nearest-neighbor algorithm in which closely related sequences were merged to remove PCR and sequencing errors. V, D and J gene segments were assigned by aligning CDR3 sequences to IMGT reference sequences. For a sequence to be retained, a match of at least six nucleotides was required to both a V gene segment and a J gene segment. A rearrangement was called productive if the CDR3 had no stop codons and remained in frame with V and J, and every other rearrangement was called non-productive. Following IMGT convention, CDR3 was defined as the stretch from the second conserved V-encoded cysteine up to the conserved J-encoded phenylalanine. In an earlier analysis of around 540 of the donors, sequences lacking an unambiguous match to a single V gene segment were excluded. An earlier analysis of 587 of the donors classified V segments as functional when productive rearrangements were above 56.7% and as segregating when the standard deviation between donors was above 5%. A statistical classification framework was built to diagnose cytomegalovirus status from the catalog of TCR beta chain sequences. In a later analysis, V and J genes were assigned by comparing TCR nucleotide sequences against IMGT/GENE-DB human TR gene sequences. The TCRdist pipeline was used in a later analysis to assign CDR3 sequences and most-parsimonious VDJ recombination scenarios. In a later analysis, each TCR beta chain was defined by its CDR3 amino acid sequence together with its V-gene family, and reads lacking a unique V-gene family were excluded. To address suspected cross-contamination and a sequencing artifact, a later analysis removed approximately 600 highly shared, low-generation-probability nucleotide sequences. For each public chain, a later analysis derived a clonal expansion index from normalized ranks of inferred template counts within each repertoire. Generation probabilities in a later analysis came from a VDJ recombination model fitted to out-of-frame rearrangements, and those results were checked against IGoR. In a later analysis, hypergeometric tests were used to score TCR-TCR, TCR-HLA and TCR-CMV co-occurrence, with a repertoire-size bias correction applied to TCR pairs. A later analysis estimated false discovery rates by permuting HLA or CMV assignments 20 times. In a later analysis, co-occurring TCRs were grouped with DBSCAN, and TCRdist sequence similarity was added when clustering was performed within HLA-allele-positive subsets. Co-occurrence clustering excluded repertoires with fewer than 30,000 or more than 120,000 public chains, plus five with anomalous nucleotide sharing. TCRdb retrieved this table from immuneACCESS and kept in-frame rearrangements only. Not all clones are present; in checked studies, unresolved V genes account for under half, and no reason is known for the remainder. V and J calls and clone size are as listed in that table; D and trimming were resolved from the DNA. This sample has around 130,000 clones in its table, and about 80% of those were observed once. Around 3.6% of the sample is held by the ten biggest clonotypes.

Sequences were obtained from PBMCs. The chain is made from TRBV5-4 and TRBJ2-3, and possibly TRBD2, on 6 matching bases. The receptor was isolated from a woman between 35 and 50 years old in good health and CMV-seronegative. The bases are TGTGCCAGCAGCTTGGCGCGGGAAGATACGCAGTATTTT. Its protein reads: CASSLAREDTQYF.